The next 10 T cell receptor beta chains were all read from a single sample in a study of cytomegalovirus exposure and HLA in healthy donors. Using immunoSEQ multiplex PCR, the repertoire was profiled, and TCRdb retains in-frame clones only, with some absent. The sample lists about 130,000 clones, roughly four fifths occurring once. Sequenced: PBMCs. The receptors derive from a man aged 25-45 years in good health and CMV-seropositive.

The chain carries TRBV5-6 and TRBJ1-4, with D tentatively TRBD1 (5 bases). The CDR3 totals 14 residues. Trimming removed 2 bases at V and 7 bases at J, with 12 bases between. CDR1 SGHDT and CDR2 YYEEEE come from the germline V gene. The CDR3 bases are TGTGCCAGCAGCTTAGGGGAGCGGGGTGAAAAACTGTTTTTT. Its protein is CASSLGERGEKLFF.

This sequence joins TRBV4-3 and TRBJ1-2; perhaps TRBD1 as D (5 bases). Trimming pared 1 base from V and 0 bases from J, leaving 12 bases between. CDR1 LGHNA and CDR2 YSLEER come from the germline V gene. This CDR3 has 16 amino acids. Here the CDR3 reads CASSQGEGPSNYGYTF. The CDR3 coding sequence is TGCGCCAGCAGCCAAGGGGAGGGGCCTTCTAACTATGGCTACACCTTC.

The chain is built from TRBV2 and TRBJ1-2, with D perhaps matching TRBD1 (6 bases). The CDR3 has 16 amino acids. Trimming left V 2 bases short and J 0 bases short, with 13 bases between. Germline CDR1 and CDR2: SNHLY and FYNNEI. CDR3 sequence: CASSESRGKANYGYTF. The CDR3 coding sequence is TGTGCCAGCAGTGAATCCAGGGGAAAGGCTAACTATGGCTACACCTTC.

This chain links TRBV6-5 with TRBJ1-3; no clear D. The germline V gene has CDR1 MNHEY and CDR2 SVGAGI. V dropped 5 bases and J dropped 4 bases, with 9 bases sitting between them. This CDR3 has 13 residues. CDR3 loop: CASSPPGGNTIYF. Written as DNA, the CDR3 is TGTGCCAGCAGTCCCCCCGGGGGAAACACCATATATTTT.

This chain joins TRBV27 and TRBJ2-2; D is ambiguous. CDR3 size: 16 residues. Germline V CDR1 and CDR2: MNHEY, SMNVEV (reference sequence). V lost 2 bases and J lost 5, with 15 bases in between. CDR3 amino acids: CASSLELGGYTGELFF. For the CDR3, the DNA is TGTGCCAGCAGTTTAGAGTTAGGCGGCTATACCGGGGAGCTGTTTTTT.

The V gene is TRBV6-1, the J gene TRBJ1-6; no clear D gene. This CDR3 region has 14 residues. Per germline, CDR1 MNHNS and CDR2 SASEGT. The ends were cut back, 6 bases at V and 9 bases at J, with 15 bases in the middle. The CDR3 spells CASSPDRGGSPLHF. The CDR3 bases are TGTGCCAGCAGCCCGGACCGAGGAGGTTCACCCCTCCACTTT.

V and J are TRBV6-5 and TRBJ2-1; possibly TRBD1 for D (6 bases). The length of the CDR3 is 13 residues. Trimming stripped 5 bases from V and 3 bases from J, with 8 bases between. In germline, CDR1 is MNHEY, CDR2 SVGAGI. The CDR3 region has the DNA TGTGCCAGCAGTCTGGACAGCTACAATGAGCAGTTCTTC. This encodes CASSLDSYNEQFF.

The CDR3 coding sequence is TGTGCCAGCAGTGACCGGACAGGGGCGGTGGAGACCCAGTACTTC. Its translation is CASSDRTGAVETQYF. The chain joins TRBV2 to TRBJ2-5; 9 bases agree with TRBD1. Trimming removed 3 bases from V and 5 bases from J; junction bases left unmatched: 7. Germline V gene data show CDR1 as SNHLY and CDR2 as FYNNEI. The CDR3 contains 15 residues.

The chain uses TRBV6-1 and TRBJ2-7; TRBD1 might be the D (6 bases). V shed 6 bases and J shed 3 bases, with 21 bases lying between them. Germline V lookup: CDR1 MNHNS, CDR2 SASEGT. The CDR3 has 16 amino acids. The CDR3: CASREPGGSKSYEQYF. CDR3 DNA: TGTGCCAGCAGGGAACCTGGGGGCTCAAAGAGCTACGAGCAGTACTTC.

The chain couples TRBV5-1 to TRBJ2-7; 7 bases match TRBD2. V trimming: 1 base; J trimming: 5 bases; junction bases outside the gene matches: 6. Germline CDR1 SGHRS, CDR2 YFSETQ. The CDR3 length is 14 residues. CDR3 protein: CASSLRTSVNEQYF. The CDR3 nucleotides read TGCGCCAGCAGCTTGAGGACTAGTGTAAACGAGCAGTACTTC.